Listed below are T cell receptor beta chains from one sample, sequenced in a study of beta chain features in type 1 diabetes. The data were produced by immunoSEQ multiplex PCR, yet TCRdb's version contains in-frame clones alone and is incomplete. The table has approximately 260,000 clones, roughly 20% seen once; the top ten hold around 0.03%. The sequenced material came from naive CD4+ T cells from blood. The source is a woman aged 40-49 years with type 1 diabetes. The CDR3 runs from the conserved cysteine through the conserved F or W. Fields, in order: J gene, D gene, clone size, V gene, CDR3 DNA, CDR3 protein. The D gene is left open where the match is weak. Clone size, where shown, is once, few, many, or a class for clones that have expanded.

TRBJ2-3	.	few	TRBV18	TGTGCCAGCTCACTCCAACAGGGAACAGATACGCAGTATTTT	CASSLQQGTDTQYF
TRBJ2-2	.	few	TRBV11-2	TGTGCCAGCAGCTCCCATACAGGGTTTTGGGACACCGGGGAGCTGTTTTTT	CASSSHTGFWDTGELFF
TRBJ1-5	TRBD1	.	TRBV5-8	TGTGCCAGCAGCCGCCCAGGGGGCGCGGATCAGCCCCAGCATTTT	CASSRPGGADQPQHF
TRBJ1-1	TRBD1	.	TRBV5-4	TGTGCCAGCAGCTTGGGGACAGGGGGCACTGAAGCTTTCTTT	CASSLGTGGTEAFF
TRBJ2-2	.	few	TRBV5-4	TGTGCCAGCAGCGCCGGGACATCGAACACCGGGGAGCTGTTTTTT	CASSAGTSNTGELFF
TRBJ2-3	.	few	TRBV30	TGTGCCTGGAGTCTCACAGATACGCAGTATTTT	CAWSLTDTQYF
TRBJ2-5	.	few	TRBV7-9	TGTGCCAGCAGCCCTTTGAGACTCCCGGAGACCCAGTACTTC	CASSPLRLPETQYF
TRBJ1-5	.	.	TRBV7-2	TGTGCCAGCAGAGTAGGACACTCAGGACAGCCCCAGCATTTT	CASRVGHSGQPQHF
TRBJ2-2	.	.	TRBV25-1	TGTGCCAGCAGTGTCGGACAGTTGCCCACCGGGGAGCTGTTTTTT	CASSVGQLPTGELFF
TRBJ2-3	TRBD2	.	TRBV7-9	TGTGCCAGCAGCCCCATGCGGGGAGGGGCCGTCACAGATACGCAGTATTTT	CASSPMRGGAVTDTQYF
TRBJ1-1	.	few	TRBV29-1	TGCAGCGTTTTGACTACAGGGTACACTGAAGCTTTCTTT	CSVLTTGYTEAFF
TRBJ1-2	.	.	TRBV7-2	TGTGCCAGCAGCTTCAGGACAGAAGGCTACACCTTC	CASSFRTEGYTF
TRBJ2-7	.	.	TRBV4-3	TGCGCCAGCAGCCCACAGGAGCAGTACTTC	CASSPQEQYF
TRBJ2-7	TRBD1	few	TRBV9	TGTGCCAGCAGCGTGGGAACAGGGGGAATACCCTACGAGCAGTACTTC	CASSVGTGGIPYEQYF
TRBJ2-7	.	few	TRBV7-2	TGTGCCAGCAGCTTAAGAGGGTGGGACGAGCAGTACTTC	CASSLRGWDEQYF
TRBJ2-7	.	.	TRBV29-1	TGCAGCGTTAGGGGGACTACCTACGAGCAGTACTTC	CSVRGTTYEQYF
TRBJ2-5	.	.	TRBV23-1	TGCGCCAGCAGTCAACCGGATAAAACAGACCAAGAGACCCAGTACTTC	CASSQPDKTDQETQYF
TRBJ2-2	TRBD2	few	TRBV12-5	TGTGCTAGTGGTTTGGGACTAGCGGGAGAGACCGGGGAGCTGTTTTTT	CASGLGLAGETGELFF
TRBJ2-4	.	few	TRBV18	TGTGCCAGCTCAGAGGGGGTCGAAAACATTCAGTACTTC	CASSEGVENIQYF
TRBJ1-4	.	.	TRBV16	TGTGCCAGCAGCCAAGGACATGTGAATGAAAAACTGTTTTTT	CASSQGHVNEKLFF
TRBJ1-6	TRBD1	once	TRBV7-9	TGTGCCAGCAGCTTCAGACAGGGAAATTCACCCCTCCACTTT	CASSFRQGNSPLHF
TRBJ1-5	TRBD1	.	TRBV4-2	TGTGCCAGCAGCCAAGAGACAGGGCTGAAGCCCCAGCATTTT	CASSQETGLKPQHF
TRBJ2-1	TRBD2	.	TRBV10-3	TGTGCCATCAGTGAGTCGACTAGCGACACCTACAATGAGCAGTTCTTC	CAISESTSDTYNEQFF
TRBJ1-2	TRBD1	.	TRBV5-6	TGTGCCAGCAGCCACATACAGGGGGGGAAGGGCTACACCTTC	CASSHIQGGKGYTF
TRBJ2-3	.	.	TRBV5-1	TGCGCCAGCAGCTTCCAGGGTAGGAACACAGATACGCAGTATTTT	CASSFQGRNTDTQYF
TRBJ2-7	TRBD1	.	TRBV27	TGTGCCAGCAGTCCAAGACAGGGAGATGTGAACGAGCAGTACTTC	CASSPRQGDVNEQYF
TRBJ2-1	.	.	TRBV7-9	TGTGCCAGCAGCTTATCCCAGGGGGGTGAGCAGTTCTTC	CASSLSQGGEQFF